The sequence of this T cell receptor (beta chain) was determined in a study of liver allograft versus peripheral blood T cells. About the study: Repertoires from peripheral blood of liver transplant recipients were compared with those inside their transplanted livers. Findings and limits, study-wide: Reportedly, the T cell receptor repertoires inside liver allografts were not the same as those in peripheral blood.

This clonotype is judged medium-sized (0.01 to 0.1%). The antigen is unknown. One entry per CDR3 protein results from TCRdb running MiXCR on the reads. The sample records 7,500 to 8,500 distinct CDR3 sequences, roughly 15% being singletons. CDR3 length equals 15 residues. V was shortened by 4 bases and J by 8 bases, with 18 bases between the two germline ends. CDR1 SGHKS and CDR2 YYEKEE come from the germline V gene (reference sequence). The chain uses TRBV5-5 and TRBJ1-4; TRBD1 is a possible D gene (6 bases). The receptor was isolated from a human patient who had a liver transplant. T cells may partly derive from the graft donor. CDR3 sequence reads: CASSQGVRGREKLFF. The DNA for the CDR3 is TGTGCCAGCAGCCAAGGGGTCAGGGGAAGGGAAAAACTGTTTTTT.